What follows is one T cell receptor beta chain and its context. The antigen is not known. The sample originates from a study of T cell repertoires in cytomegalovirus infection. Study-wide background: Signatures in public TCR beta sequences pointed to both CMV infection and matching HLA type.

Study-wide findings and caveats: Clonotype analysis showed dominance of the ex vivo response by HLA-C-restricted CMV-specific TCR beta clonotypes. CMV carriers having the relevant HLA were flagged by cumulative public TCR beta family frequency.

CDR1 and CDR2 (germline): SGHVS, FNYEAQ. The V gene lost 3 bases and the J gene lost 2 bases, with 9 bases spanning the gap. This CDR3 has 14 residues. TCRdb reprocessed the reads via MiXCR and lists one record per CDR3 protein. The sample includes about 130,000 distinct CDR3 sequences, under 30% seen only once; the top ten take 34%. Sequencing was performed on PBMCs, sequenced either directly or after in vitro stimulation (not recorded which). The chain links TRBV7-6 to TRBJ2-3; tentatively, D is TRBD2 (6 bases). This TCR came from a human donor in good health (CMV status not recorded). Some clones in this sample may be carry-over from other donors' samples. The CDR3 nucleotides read TGTGCCAGCAGCTTCGGCGGGAACACAGATACGCAGTATTTT. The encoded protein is CASSFGGNTDTQYF.